Given below is one T cell receptor beta chain in context. What it binds is not known. It was with 60 Vbeta and 13 Jbeta primers that the PCR ran. The method was immunoSEQ multiplex PCR; TCRdb's version includes in-frame clones alone and lacks a portion of them. The sample contains about 200,000 clones, 70% to 80% of which appear only once. This specimen comes from a study of cytomegalovirus exposure and HLA in healthy donors. Study observations and caveats: Later analysis placed DRB1 highest and HLA-C lowest in TCR association rates, which differed by HLA locus.

The V end lost 2 bases, the J end lost 5 bases, and 15 bases lay between the germline ends. This CDR3 spans 15 amino acids. Germline CDR1 SGHTA, CDR2 FQGNSA. The V call is TRBV7-2, the J call TRBJ1-2, with D maybe TRBD1 (6 bases). The sequence came from a woman in her 30s in good health and CMV-seropositive. Specimen: PBMCs. The chain's CDR3 is CASSLFAGAEYGYTF. The DNA of the CDR3 is TGTGCCAGCAGCTTATTCGCAGGGGCTGAATATGGCTACACCTTC.